The 25 T cell receptor beta chains reported below all come from one sample, sequenced in a study of post-analysis software for immune sequencing data. Unique-molecular-identifier-tagged TCR beta cDNA libraries were used. TCRdb recomputed calls from the PCR reads with MiXCR, one row per CDR3 protein. The sample has hundreds of thousands of distinct CDR3 sequences; about 40% are singletons. Their cognate antigens are unknown. Study results and limitations: Four to six TRBV segments (TRBV5-6, TRBV5-1 and TRBV20-1 among them) occurred more frequently in patients than in controls.

Input material: blood. The source is a girl aged 10 to 17 with multiple sclerosis.

CDR3 sequence: CASTFRTGNYGYTF. The CDR3 DNA sequence: TGCGCCAGCACCTTCCGGACAGGGAACTATGGCTACACCTTC. The chain is built from TRBV5-1 and TRBJ1-2, with 8 bases aligning to TRBD1. This CDR3 contains 14 residues. The germline V gene encodes CDR1 SGHRS and CDR2 YFSETQ. After removal of 6 bases from V and 2 bases from J, the junction contained 6 bases not matched to a gene.

This CDR3 is CSAIGQRGGNNEQFF. The DNA for the CDR3 is TGCAGTGCTATTGGGCAGCGGGGGGGCAACAATGAGCAGTTCTTC. This sequence joins TRBV20-1 and TRBJ2-1, with TRBD2 identical over 10 bases. Germline V gene data show CDR1 as DFQATT and CDR2 as SNEGSKA (reference sequence). This CDR3 has 15 residues. Trimming cost V 4 bases and J 5 bases; bases outside gene matches: 8.

This clonotype was counted between two and nine times. J is TRBJ2-1 and V is TRBV7-9, with 11 bases matching TRBD1. CDR3 length: 19 amino acids. Germline values: CDR1 SEHNR, CDR2 FQNEAQ (reference sequence). Losses at the gene ends were 5 bases for V and 5 bases for J; bases not matched to a gene: 17. This CDR3 reads CASSPRRWLGQGEDNEQFF. The CDR3 DNA reads TGTGCCAGCAGCCCTAGACGATGGTTGGGACAGGGGGAGGACAATGAGCAGTTCTTC.

This chain uses TRBV7-9 with TRBJ1-2; no definite D call. V was trimmed by 1 base and J by 3 bases, leaving 9 bases between them. The CDR3 has 14 amino acids. Germline CDR1 SEHNR, CDR2 FQNEAQ (reference sequence). The CDR3 DNA reads TGTGCCAGCAGCTTAGATGGTGTTTACTATGGCTACACCTTC. As protein: CASSLDGVYYGYTF. The full variable domain, with the rest looked up from reference TRBV7-9 and TRBJ1-2, is DTGVSQNPRHKITKRGQNVTFRCDPISEHNRLYWYRQTLGQGPEFLTYFQNEAQLEKSRLLSDRFSAERPKGSFSTLEIQRTEQGDSAMYLCASSLDGVYYGYTFGSGTRLTVV.

This clonotype was seen at least ten times. Mismatch with germline at one junction end may stem from a read error. The V and J genes are TRBV12-3 or TRBV12-4 and TRBJ2-7, with 9 bases matching TRBD2. The length of the CDR3 is 14 residues. CDR3 coding DNA: TGCGCCAGCAGCTTTAGCGGGAGCTCCTACGAGCAGTACTTC. Translating it yields CASSFSGSSYEQYF.

This clonotype showed up just a few times. This chain joins TRBV5-1 and TRBJ2-7; the D is unclear. Per the germline V gene, CDR1 is SGHRS and CDR2 is YFSETQ. Between the trimmed V and J ends, which lost 6 bases and 3 bases, there was a span of 10 bases. This CDR3 comprises 12 residues. The CDR3 here is CASTPPDYEQYF. As DNA, the CDR3 is TGCGCCAGCACCCCACCGGACTACGAGCAGTACTTC.

The chain joins TRBV4-1 to TRBJ2-3; D assignment may be TRBD1 or TRBD2 (5 bases each). The CDR3 spans 13 residues. The V end was cut by 3 bases, the J end by 6 bases, with 10 bases between. Germline loops: CDR1 MGHRA, CDR2 YSYEKL. This chain's CDR3 is CASSHLGVDTQYF. The CDR3 bases are TGCGCCAGCAGCCATCTGGGGGTCGATACGCAGTATTTT.

The V call is TRBV6-5, the J call TRBJ1-2; D may be TRBD1 (6 bases). The CDR3 loop spans 15 amino acids. CDR1 is MNHEY, CDR2 SVGAGI, per germline. Trimming removed 5 bases at V and 2 bases at J, with 15 bases between. The CDR3 spells CASSGPGQPNYGYTF. In nucleotides, the CDR3 is TGTGCCAGCAGTGGGCCTGGACAGCCAAACTATGGCTACACCTTC.

This clonotype was seen more than once but under ten times. The chain links TRBV6-5 to TRBJ2-7; perhaps TRBD2 as D (6 bases). CDR3 size: 20 residues. V dropped 0 bases and J dropped 7 bases, with 31 bases sitting between them. The germline V gene encodes CDR1 MNHEY and CDR2 SVGAGI. In DNA form, the CDR3 reads TGTGCCAGCAGTTACTCGAGAGGTTACCAGGGAGGCCCTCGGGTGGCAGAGCAGTACTTC. Translated, it gives CASSYSRGYQGGPRVAEQYF.

The chain carries TRBV27 and TRBJ1-1, with a tentative D call TRBD1 (6 bases). CDR3 length: 13 amino acids. The V and J ends lost 5 bases and 7 bases respectively, with 14 bases between them. Germline V CDR1 and CDR2: MNHEY, SMNVEV (reference sequence). In nucleotides, the CDR3 is TGTGCCAGCAGTCTGGACAGAAAACATGAAGCTTTCTTT. This codes for CASSLDRKHEAFF.

This clonotype has more than one count but fewer than ten. This rearrangement joins TRBV12-3 or TRBV12-4 to TRBJ2-7; D is unclear. The DNA end is more similar to TRBJ2-5, so the J call may be wrong. This CDR3 has 13 residues. DNA for the CDR3: TGTGCCAGCAGTTTCACAAATGAAGAGACCCAGTACTTC. Its protein is CASSFTNEETQYF.

This chain uses TRBV12-3 or TRBV12-4 with TRBJ2-2; D is ambiguous. There are 14 residues in the CDR3. V shed 1 base and J shed 8 bases, with 11 bases lying between them. DNA of the CDR3: TGTGCCAGCAGTTTAGAGAGTTATACAGGGGAGCTGTTTTTT. Translated: CASSLESYTGELFF.

This clonotype showed up just a few times. The V gene is TRBV5-1, the J gene TRBJ1-2, with 9 bases matching TRBD1. The CDR3 totals 14 residues. The V segment lost 7 bases and the J segment 7 bases; nucleotides outside the gene matches: 11. From germline, CDR1 is SGHRS and CDR2 YFSETQ. CDR3 DNA sequence: TGCGCCAGCGGACTACCGGGACAGGGAACTGGCTACACCTTC. Residues: CASGLPGQGTGYTF.

In its sample, this clonotype was seen once. The chain recombines TRBV5-1 with TRBJ2-1, with 9 nucleotides matching TRBD2. This CDR3 spans 16 amino acids. V gave up 0 bases and J gave up 7 bases; unmatched junction bases: 8. Per germline, CDR1 SGHRS and CDR2 YFSETQ. Here the CDR3 DNA reads TGCGCCAGCAGCTTGGCCACTAGCGGGTTTAGGAATGAGCAGTTCTTC. It translates to CASSLATSGFRNEQFF. Variable domain in full (rest from reference TRBV5-1 and TRBJ2-1): KAGVTQTPRYLIKTRGQQVTLSCSPISGHRSVSWYQQTPGQGLQFLFEYFSETQRNKGNFPGRFSGRQFSNSRSEMNVSTLELGDSALYLCASSLATSGFRNEQFFGPGTRLTVL.

This clonotype was observed a single time. This chain joins TRBV7-9 and TRBJ1-1, with 7 bases fitting TRBD1. Germline CDR1 reads SEHNR; CDR2 reads FQNEAQ (reference sequence). The CDR3 length is 16 residues. V dropped 2 bases and J dropped 6; count of bases not matched to a gene: 12. The CDR3 here is CASSLTWDSFGAEAFF. The CDR3 nucleotides are TGTGCCAGCAGCTTAACATGGGACAGTTTTGGGGCTGAAGCTTTCTTT.

V is TRBV5-1 and J is TRBJ2-5, with D maybe TRBD1 (5 bases). This CDR3 spans 14 amino acids. Trimming took 5 bases from V and 5 from J, leaving 16 bases between them. Looked up from germline, CDR1 is SGHRS and CDR2 is YFSETQ. The CDR3 sequence is CASSRKDNGETQYF. The CDR3 nucleotides are TGCGCCAGCAGTAGGAAGGACAACGGGGAGACCCAGTACTTC. Full variable domain (rest looked up from reference TRBV5-1 and TRBJ2-5): KAGVTQTPRYLIKTRGQQVTLSCSPISGHRSVSWYQQTPGQGLQFLFEYFSETQRNKGNFPGRFSGRQFSNSRSEMNVSTLELGDSALYLCASSRKDNGETQYFGPGTRLLVL.

The CDR3 DNA follows: TGCGCCAGCAGCTTGGTGGCTAGCGGGGTTCAAGAGACCCAGTACTTC. It specifies CASSLVASGVQETQYF. The chain is built from TRBV5-1 and TRBJ2-5; 9 positions match TRBD2. CDR1 SGHRS and CDR2 YFSETQ come from the germline V gene. CDR3 length: 16 amino acids. V trimming: 0 bases; J trimming: 2 bases; junction bases outside the gene matches: 5.

The rearrangement uses TRBV27 and TRBJ2-1; D perhaps matches TRBD2 (5 bases). The V and J ends lost 7 bases and 4 bases respectively, with 11 bases between them. Germline V gene sequence: CDR1 MNHEY, CDR2 SMNVEV (reference sequence). The CDR3 totals 13 residues. The CDR3 bases are TGTGCCAGCAAATATGGCGGGTACAATGAGCAGTTCTTC. This codes for CASKYGGYNEQFF.

The chain combines TRBV12-3 or TRBV12-4 with TRBJ2-1, with 9 bases fitting TRBD1. J gave up 7 bases and V 7 bases, and 17 bases lay outside the gene matches. CDR3 length: 17 residues. CDR3 nucleotide sequence: TGTGCCAGCATCGCTTTCCGGGGGGACAGGGTCGTGAATGAGCAGTTCTTC. The encoded protein is CASIAFRGDRVVNEQFF.

V is TRBV3-1 and J is TRBJ2-7, with TRBD2 as a possible D gene (6 bases). The CDR3 length is 15 residues. Germline V gene sequence: CDR1 LGHDT, CDR2 YNNKEL (reference sequence). V lost 0 bases to trimming and J lost 3 bases, with 12 bases between them. The CDR3 DNA is TGTGCCAGCAGCCAAGAAGTGGGAGGCGGCTACGAGCAGTACTTC. It codes for CASSQEVGGGYEQYF.

This sequence joins TRBV4-1 and TRBJ2-5; D gene uncertain. The J call may be incorrect, as the DNA end agrees better with TRBJ2-7. From germline, CDR1 is MGHRA and CDR2 YSYEKL. This CDR3 is built from 17 residues. CDR3 nucleotide sequence: TGCGCCAGCAGCCAGGTACACCGGCAGGTGCTGCTCTACGAGCAGTACTTC. Translating it yields CASSQVHRQVLLYEQYF.

This clonotype was seen a few times. The CDR3 sequence is CASSDRYGYTF. The CDR3 DNA reads TGCGCCAGCAGTGACCGCTATGGCTACACCTTC. The gene calls are TRBV10-1 and TRBJ1-2; no clear D. Germline V gene sequence: CDR1 WNHNN, CDR2 SYGVQD (reference sequence). This CDR3 is 11 amino acids long. V lost 3 bases to trimming and J lost 4 bases, with 3 bases between them.

The chain links TRBV3-1 to TRBJ1-2, with a tentative D call TRBD1 (5 bases). Trimming cost V 2 bases and J 6 bases, with 13 bases left between them. The CDR3 is made up of 14 amino acids. The V gene's germline CDR1 is LGHDT and CDR2 YNNKEL (reference sequence). DNA for the CDR3: TGTGCCAGCAGCCAATTAATCCGGGGCAATGGCTACACCTTC. Its protein is CASSQLIRGNGYTF.

Only a few counts were recorded for this clonotype. This chain connects TRBV12-3 or TRBV12-4 to TRBJ1-2; D possibly corresponds to TRBD1 (5 bases). The V end was cut by 5 bases, the J end by 4 bases, with 11 bases between. The CDR3 is 13 residues long. The CDR3 sequence: CASSPHRSYGYTF. The DNA of the CDR3 is TGTGCCAGCAGTCCGCACAGGAGCTATGGCTACACCTTC.

A few counts support this clonotype. The V call is TRBV12-3 or TRBV12-4, the J call TRBJ2-3; no firm D call. Trimming cost V 4 bases and J 0 bases, with 11 bases left between them. The CDR3 loop spans 15 amino acids. CDR3 sequence reads: CASSSRETSTDTQYF. The CDR3 DNA sequence: TGTGCCAGCAGTTCTAGAGAGACTAGCACAGATACGCAGTATTTT.